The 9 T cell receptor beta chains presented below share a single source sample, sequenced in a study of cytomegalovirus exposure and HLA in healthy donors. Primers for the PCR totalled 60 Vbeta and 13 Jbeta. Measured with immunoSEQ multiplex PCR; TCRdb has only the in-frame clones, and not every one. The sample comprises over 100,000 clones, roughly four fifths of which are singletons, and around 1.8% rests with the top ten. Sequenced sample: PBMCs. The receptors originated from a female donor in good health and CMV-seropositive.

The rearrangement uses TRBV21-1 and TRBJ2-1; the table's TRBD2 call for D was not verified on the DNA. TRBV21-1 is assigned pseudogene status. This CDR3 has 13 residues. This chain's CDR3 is CATGLAERNEQFF. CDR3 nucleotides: TGTGCCACGGGACTAGCGGAGCGTAATGAGCAGTTCTTC.

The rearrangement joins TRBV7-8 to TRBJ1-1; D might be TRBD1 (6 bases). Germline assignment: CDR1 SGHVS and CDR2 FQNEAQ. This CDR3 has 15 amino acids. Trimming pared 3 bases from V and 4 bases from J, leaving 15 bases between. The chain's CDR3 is CASSFGQRGGTEAFF. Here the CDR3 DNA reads TGTGCCAGCAGCTTCGGACAGAGGGGGGGCACTGAAGCTTTCTTT.

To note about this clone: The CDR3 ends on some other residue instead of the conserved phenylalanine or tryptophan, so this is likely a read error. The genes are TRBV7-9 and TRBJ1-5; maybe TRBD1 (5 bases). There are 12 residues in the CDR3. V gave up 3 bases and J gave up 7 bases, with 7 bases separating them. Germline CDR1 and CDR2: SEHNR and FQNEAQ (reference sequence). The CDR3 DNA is TGTGCCAGCAGCTTTCAGGGACAGCCCCAGCATCTT. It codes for CASSFQGQPQHL.

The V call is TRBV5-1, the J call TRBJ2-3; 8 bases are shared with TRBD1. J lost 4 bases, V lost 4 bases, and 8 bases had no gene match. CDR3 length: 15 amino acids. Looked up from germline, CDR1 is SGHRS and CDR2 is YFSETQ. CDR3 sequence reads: CASSLTGTGPDTQYF. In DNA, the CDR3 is TGCGCCAGCAGCCTCACCGGGACAGGTCCAGATACGCAGTATTTT.

The CDR3 sequence is CASSDVERNSYNEQFF. CDR3 DNA sequence: TGTGCCAGCAGTGACGTTGAGCGCAACTCCTACAATGAGCAGTTCTTC. The chain is built from TRBV2 and TRBJ2-1; D gene unclear. The CDR3 runs 16 residues. V shed 3 bases and J shed 0 bases, with 12 bases lying between them. CDR1 and CDR2 from the germline V gene are SNHLY and FYNNEI.

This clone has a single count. The chain's CDR3 is CASRTVWSSYNSPLHF. CDR3 sequence (DNA): TGTGCCAGCAGAACCGTCTGGAGCTCCTATAATTCACCCCTCCACTTT. The V call is TRBV27, the J call TRBJ1-6; D gene uncertain. V gave up 6 bases and J gave up 0 bases, with 12 bases separating them. The V gene's germline CDR1 is MNHEY and CDR2 SMNVEV (reference sequence). The CDR3 length is 16 residues.

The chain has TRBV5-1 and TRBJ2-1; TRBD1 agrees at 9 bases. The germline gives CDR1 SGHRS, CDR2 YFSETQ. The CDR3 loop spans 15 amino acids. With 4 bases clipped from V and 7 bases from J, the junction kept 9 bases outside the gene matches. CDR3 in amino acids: CASSLRPGQGNEQFF. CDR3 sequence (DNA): TGCGCCAGCAGCCTAAGACCGGGACAGGGTAATGAGCAGTTCTTC.

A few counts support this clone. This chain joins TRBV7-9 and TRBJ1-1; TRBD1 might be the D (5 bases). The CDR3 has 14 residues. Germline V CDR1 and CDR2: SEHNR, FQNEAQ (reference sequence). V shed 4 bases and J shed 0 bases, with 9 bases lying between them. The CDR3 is CASSSLRVNTEAFF. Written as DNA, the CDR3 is TGTGCCAGCAGCTCACTCAGGGTGAACACTGAAGCTTTCTTT.

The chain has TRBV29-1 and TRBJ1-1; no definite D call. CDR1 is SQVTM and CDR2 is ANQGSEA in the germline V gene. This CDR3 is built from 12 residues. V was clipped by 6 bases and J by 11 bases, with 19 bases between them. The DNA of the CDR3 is TGCAGCGTGCAACATGGACGCGGGGAGGCTTTCTTT. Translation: CSVQHGRGEAFF.